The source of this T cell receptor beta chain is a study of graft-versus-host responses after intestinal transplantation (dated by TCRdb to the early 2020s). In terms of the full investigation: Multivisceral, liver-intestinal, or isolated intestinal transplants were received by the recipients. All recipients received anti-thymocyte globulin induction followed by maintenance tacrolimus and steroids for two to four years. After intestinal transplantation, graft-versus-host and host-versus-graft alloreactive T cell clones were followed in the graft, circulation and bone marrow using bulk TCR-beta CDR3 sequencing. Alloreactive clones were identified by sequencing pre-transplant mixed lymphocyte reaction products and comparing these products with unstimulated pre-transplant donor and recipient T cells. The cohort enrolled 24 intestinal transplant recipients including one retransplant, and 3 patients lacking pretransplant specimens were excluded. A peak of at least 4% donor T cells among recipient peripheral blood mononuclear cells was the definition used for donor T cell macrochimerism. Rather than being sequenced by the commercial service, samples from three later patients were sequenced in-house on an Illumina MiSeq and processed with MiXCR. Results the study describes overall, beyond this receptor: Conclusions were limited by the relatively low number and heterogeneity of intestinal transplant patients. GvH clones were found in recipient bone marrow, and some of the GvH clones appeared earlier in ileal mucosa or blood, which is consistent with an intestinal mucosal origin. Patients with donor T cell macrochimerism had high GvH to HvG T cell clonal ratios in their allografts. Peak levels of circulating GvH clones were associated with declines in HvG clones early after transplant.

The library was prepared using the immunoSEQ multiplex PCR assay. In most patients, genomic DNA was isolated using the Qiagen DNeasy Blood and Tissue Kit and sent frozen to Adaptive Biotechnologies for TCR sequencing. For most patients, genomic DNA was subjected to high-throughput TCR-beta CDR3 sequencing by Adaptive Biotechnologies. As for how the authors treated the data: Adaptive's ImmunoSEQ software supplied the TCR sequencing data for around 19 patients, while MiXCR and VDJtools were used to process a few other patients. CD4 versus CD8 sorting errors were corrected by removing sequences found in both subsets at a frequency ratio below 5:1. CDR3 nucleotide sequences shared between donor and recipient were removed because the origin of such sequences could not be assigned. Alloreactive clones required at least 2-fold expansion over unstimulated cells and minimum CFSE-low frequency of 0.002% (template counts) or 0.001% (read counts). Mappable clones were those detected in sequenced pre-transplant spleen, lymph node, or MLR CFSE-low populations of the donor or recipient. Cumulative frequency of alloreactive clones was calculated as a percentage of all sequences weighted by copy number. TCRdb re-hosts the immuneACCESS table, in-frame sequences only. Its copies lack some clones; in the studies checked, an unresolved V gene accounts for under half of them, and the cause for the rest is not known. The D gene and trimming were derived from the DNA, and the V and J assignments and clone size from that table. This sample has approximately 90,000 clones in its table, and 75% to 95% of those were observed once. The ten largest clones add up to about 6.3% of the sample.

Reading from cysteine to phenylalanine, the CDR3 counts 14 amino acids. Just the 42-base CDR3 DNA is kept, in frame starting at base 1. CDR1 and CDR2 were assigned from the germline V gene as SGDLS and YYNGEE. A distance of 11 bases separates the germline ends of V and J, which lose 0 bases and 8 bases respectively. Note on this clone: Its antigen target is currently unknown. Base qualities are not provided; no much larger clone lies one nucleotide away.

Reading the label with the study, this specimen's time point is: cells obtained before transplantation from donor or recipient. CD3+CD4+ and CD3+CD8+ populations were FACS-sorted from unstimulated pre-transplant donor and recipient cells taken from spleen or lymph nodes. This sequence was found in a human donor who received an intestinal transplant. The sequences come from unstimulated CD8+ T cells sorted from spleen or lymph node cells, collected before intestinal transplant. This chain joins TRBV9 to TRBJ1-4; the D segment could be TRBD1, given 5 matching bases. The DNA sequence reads TGTGCCAGCAGCGTAGAGGCAGGGACGGAAAAACTGTTTTTT. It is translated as CASSVEAGTEKLFF.